This T cell receptor (beta chain) appears in the sequencing data of a study of regulatory T cells in long-lasting Graves disease (dated by TCRdb to 2020 to 2023). Broadly, across the study: Persistent Graves' disease was defined as antithyroid drug treatment for over 5 years with persistently positive TSH receptor autoantibodies. The study was registered as a clinical trial and conducted in China. In the clinical cohort, patients with persistent Graves' disease had used antithyroid drugs for an average of about 10.3 years. TCR sequencing covered approximately 13 persistent and about 20 newly diagnosed Graves' disease patients, some 33 samples in total. Peripheral blood TCR sequencing and RNA sequencing compared persistent Graves' disease patients with newly diagnosed Graves' disease patients. Points the paper makes about the study in general: Persistent Graves' disease patients showed lower TCR Shannon entropy and fewer highly expanded clones than newly diagnosed patients, suggesting clonal expansion. More public clonotypes were shared among persistent patients (approximately 3,000) than among newly diagnosed patients (more than 900). The authors noted that the small sample size was a limitation that may lower accuracy. Peripheral blood alone was examined, since thyroid tissue, which constituted the primary lesion, could not be accessed. Sequencing and analysis were restricted to the TCR beta chain. Preferential use of TRBV28, TRBJ1-2 and TRBJ2-5 was observed in persistent disease, whereas TRBV20-1 and TRBJ2-1 were favored in newly diagnosed disease.

This clonotype came up a few times. Its antigen is not yet known. A read error may account for a junction end that differs from germline. The time point label of this sample denotes: persistent/refractory GD, antithyroid drugs over 5 years with positive TRAb. For both TCR sequencing and RNA sequencing, RNA was extracted from PBMCs in TRIzol. The diagnosis of Graves' disease was made according to American Thyroid Association guidelines. The patients came from an endocrinology department in Xi'an, China. Each patient gave approximately 9.7 milliliters of peripheral blood, collected in an EDTA anticoagulant tube. PBMCs were isolated by Ficoll Paque Plus density gradient separation without further T cell sorting. An Agilent 2100 Bioanalyzer and agarose gel were used to assess RNA quality, and a NanoDrop 2000 was used to measure RNA concentration. The CDR3 numbers 15 residues from cysteine through phenylalanine. The only DNA kept is the CDR3, 45 bases in frame from the first base. Taken from the germline V gene, the CDR1 and CDR2 loops are SGHRS and YFSETQ.

The method behind the library was multiplex PCR. Sequencing instrument: Illumina HiSeq 4000. iRepertoire HTBI primers and Arm-PCR amplification of CDR3 regions were used to construct TCR beta libraries. Gel purification was performed on PCR products prior to sequencing. The paper's processing steps were these. Gene usage analysis of CDR3 amino acid clonotypes used the approximately 62 TRBV and about 13 TRBJ segments found across samples. COPE and FqMerger were used to merge the filtered high-quality paired reads into contigs. BLAST was used to align contigs to IMGT TRBV, TRBD and TRBJ reference genes, and CDR3 was defined according to IMGT. Clonotypes above 0.1% frequency were classified as highly expanded clones. Shannon entropy served as the measure of repertoire diversity, while the Gini coefficient captured V-J evenness. A clonotype found in more than one individual was treated as public. The public reads were reprocessed in TCRdb via fastp at Q25 and MiXCR, keeping in-frame beta chains. All rows with the same CDR3 protein become a single entry with the most common DNA and genes. Clone size and V and J calls follow TCRdb, not the original study. For this sample the table gives 600,000 to 850,000 distinct CDR3 sequences, of which 30% were detected only once. The ten largest account for 35% to 55% of the sample.

The chain uses TRBV5-1 and TRBJ2-7; tentative D gene TRBD2, with 6 bases matching. This clonotype originated in a female donor with Graves disease. This sample comprised peripheral blood mononuclear cells (PBMCs), obtained when the disease was refractory, from a patient treated with antithyroid drugs. The bases read TGTGCCAGCAGCCCCCCGATAGCGGACCCCTACGAGCAGTACTTC. Its protein reads: CASSPPIADPYEQYF.